One and the same sample provided the 26 T cell receptor beta chains below, sequenced in a study of T cells in localized non-small cell lung cancer. Profiled with immunoSEQ multiplex PCR; TCRdb holds only in-frame clones, not every one. Found here are about 2,800 clones, 20% to 25% of them singletons; the top ten hold 17%. The sample was lung tumor tissue, taken before any cancer treatment. The receptors were gathered from a female donor over 55 with stage III lung adenocarcinoma.

The chain links TRBV11-3 to TRBJ2-2, with 10 bases identical to TRBD1. V gave up 4 bases and J gave up 5 bases; unmatched junction bases: 4. This CDR3 contains 15 residues. Germline CDR1 is SGHNT and CDR2 is YENEEA. The CDR3 is CASSSRDRGTGELFF. The CDR3, as DNA: TGTGCCAGCAGCTCCCGGGACAGGGGAACCGGGGAGCTGTTTTTT. Filled out from reference TRBV11-3 and TRBJ2-2, the complete variable domain reads EAGVVQSPRYKIIEKKQPVAFWCNPISGHNTLYWYLQNLGQGPELLIRYENEEAVDDSQLPKDRFSAERLKGVDSTLKIQPAELGDSAVYLCASSSRDRGTGELFFGEGSRLTVL.

The chain recombines TRBV18 with TRBJ1-3; D gene uncertain. Between the trimmed V and J ends, which lost 5 bases and 0 bases, there was a span of 5 bases. The length of the CDR3 is 13 residues. Per the germline V gene, CDR1 is KGHSH and CDR2 is LQKENI. The CDR3 here is CASSKGSGNTIYF. The CDR3 region has the DNA TGTGCCAGCTCAAAGGGCTCTGGAAACACCATATATTTT.

This clone was counted only a few times. This chain uses TRBV6-8 with TRBJ2-6; D not resolved. Trimming took off 0 bases at V and 3 bases at J, with 6 bases between the two ends. CDR1 is MNHGY, CDR2 SAAAGT, per germline. This CDR3 is 15 amino acids long. The CDR3 DNA is TGTGCCAGCAGTTACTCGGCGGTTGGGGCCAACGTCCTGACTTTC. Translating it yields CASSYSAVGANVLTF.

The chain has TRBV19 and TRBJ2-3, with 12 bases lining up with TRBD2. J gave up 2 bases and V 6 bases, and 18 bases lay outside the gene matches. From germline, CDR1 is LNHDA and CDR2 SQIVND (reference sequence). The CDR3 totals 20 residues. CDR3 coding DNA: TGTGCCAGTAGCCTTCGGGGGCTGAAAGGACTAGCGGGACTCACAGATACGCAGTATTTT. Translated: CASSLRGLKGLAGLTDTQYF. The entire variable domain, with the rest obtained from reference TRBV19 and TRBJ2-3, is as follows: DGGITQSPKYLFRKEGQNVTLSCEQNLNHDAMYWYRQDPGQGLRLIYYSQIVNDFQKGDIAEGYSVSREKKESFPLTVTSAQKNPTAFYLCASSLRGLKGLAGLTDTQYFGPGTRLTVL.

The chain combines TRBV14 with TRBJ2-3; TRBD1 matches 11 bases. The CDR3 is 14 residues long. With 6 bases clipped from V and 4 bases from J, the junction kept 3 bases outside the gene matches. Germline V gives CDR1 SGHDN, CDR2 FVKESK. The DNA for the CDR3 is TGTGCCAGCAGGCGGACAGGGGGCGCAGATACGCAGTATTTT. As protein: CASRRTGGADTQYF.

V is TRBV11-3 and J is TRBJ2-1; 9 nucleotides match TRBD2. J lost 7 bases, V lost 1 base, and 14 bases had no gene match. The germline V gene encodes CDR1 SGHNT and CDR2 YENEEA. The CDR3 is made up of 18 amino acids. The CDR3 here is CASSLVSPPSGTENEQFF. Written as DNA, the CDR3 is TGTGCCAGCAGCTTAGTCAGCCCTCCTAGCGGGACGGAAAATGAGCAGTTCTTC.

In its sample, this clone was seen a few times. V gene TRBV11-3 combines with J gene TRBJ2-5; D possibly corresponds to TRBD2 (6 bases). Trimming removed 2 bases at V and 3 bases at J, with 13 bases between. CDR1 is SGHNT, CDR2 YENEEA, per germline. The CDR3 spans 15 residues. The DNA for the CDR3 is TGTGCCAGCAGCTTACTTGCGGGGCAGAAAGAGACCCAGTACTTC. Its translation: CASSLLAGQKETQYF.

V gene TRBV18 combines with J gene TRBJ2-7, with a tentative D call TRBD1 (6 bases). V was pared by 5 bases and J by 2 bases, with 10 bases between. The germline gives CDR1 KGHSH, CDR2 LQKENI. CDR3 length: 13 amino acids. The CDR3 DNA sequence: TGTGCCAGCTCAAACAGGGAGACCTACGAGCAGTACTTC. Protein: CASSNRETYEQYF.

A few counts support this clone. The V gene is TRBV9, the J gene TRBJ2-7, with a tentative D call TRBD2 (5 bases). V was pared by 3 bases and J by 2 bases, with 12 bases between. The CDR3 is 14 amino acids. The V gene's germline CDR1 is SGDLS and CDR2 YYNGEE. This CDR3 reads CASSGPLAPYEQYF. DNA of the CDR3: TGTGCCAGCAGCGGGCCCCTAGCTCCCTACGAGCAGTACTTC.

This clone was recorded a few times. The rearrangement uses TRBV11-3 and TRBJ2-2, with TRBD2 as a possible D gene (6 bases). Per germline, CDR1 SGHNT and CDR2 YENEEA. CDR3 length equals 16 residues. The ends were cut back, 4 bases at V and 5 bases at J, with 17 bases in the middle. This chain's CDR3 is CASSSFTRERTGELFF. CDR3 nucleotides: TGTGCCAGCAGCTCCTTCACCCGGGAGAGGACCGGGGAGCTGTTTTTT.

This clone has just one count. The chain has TRBV5-1 and TRBJ2-2, with 11 positions matching TRBD2. The germline V gene encodes CDR1 SGHRS and CDR2 YFSETQ. V was pared by 0 bases and J by 6 bases, with 1 base of the junction left unmatched. CDR3 length: 15 amino acids. CDR3 sequence reads: CASSLVGLAAGELFF. Here the CDR3 DNA reads TGCGCCAGCAGCTTGGTGGGACTAGCGGCCGGGGAGCTGTTTTTT.

The table lists this clone with a few counts. This rearrangement joins TRBV25-1 to TRBJ1-5; D remains unclear. CDR1 MGHDK and CDR2 SYGVNS come from the germline V gene. Trimming shortened V by 2 bases and J by 9 bases, and 17 bases separated the two germline ends. This CDR3 contains 15 residues. CDR3 sequence reads: CASSEAGNPRGPQHF. As DNA, the CDR3 is TGTGCCAGCAGTGAAGCGGGGAATCCCCGGGGGCCCCAGCATTTT.

Judged by abundance, this clone is large. The chain has TRBV9 and TRBJ1-1; 9 nucleotides agree with TRBD1. J lost 5 bases, V lost 6 bases, and 8 bases had no gene match. The CDR3 has 14 amino acids. Germline CDR1 reads SGDLS; CDR2 reads YYNGEE. CDR3: CASTKGQGGTEAFF. CDR3 in DNA: TGTGCCAGCACCAAGGGACAGGGAGGGACTGAAGCTTTCTTT.

This clone is labeled medium-sized. CDR3 nucleotides: TGTGCCAGCACCCTGGAGCCTAGCGGGAGTAGCACCGGGGAGCTGTTTTTT. It translates to CASTLEPSGSSTGELFF. V usage is TRBV6-8 and J usage is TRBJ2-2; 10 nucleotides align to TRBD2. Germline V gives CDR1 MNHGY, CDR2 SAAAGT. The V segment lost 7 bases and the J segment 4 bases; nucleotides outside the gene matches: 12. This CDR3 contains 17 residues.

By share, this clone ranks as medium-sized. The chain joins TRBV11-3 to TRBJ1-1; D remains ambiguous. Trimming stripped 5 bases from V and 2 bases from J, with 15 bases between. The CDR3 contains 15 residues. Germline V gene lookup returns CDR1 SGHNT and CDR2 YENEEA. CDR3 nucleotide sequence: TGTGCCAGCAGCCGAAGGGTCAGTTTAAACACTGAAGCTTTCTTT. It encodes CASSRRVSLNTEAFF.

This clone qualifies as medium-sized (0.01 to 0.1%). The gene calls are TRBV9 and TRBJ2-2; D possibly uses TRBD1 or TRBD2 (6 bases each). The CDR3 covers 16 residues. The germline CDR1 and CDR2 sequences are SGDLS and YYNGEE. Trimming took 3 bases from V and 7 from J, leaving 19 bases between them. The CDR3: CASSELGGAGRGELFF. The CDR3 DNA reads TGTGCCAGCAGCGAGTTGGGGGGCGCCGGGCGCGGGGAGCTGTTTTTT.

J is TRBJ2-1 and V is TRBV6-8; 13 bases are a match to TRBD2. CDR3 length: 16 residues. V shed 3 bases and J 9 bases; nucleotides not matched to a gene: 8. Germline V lookup: CDR1 MNHGY, CDR2 SAAAGT. The CDR3 bases are TGTGCCAGCAGTTATCCGACTAGCGGGAGGTCGGGTGAGCAGTTCTTC. This gives the protein CASSYPTSGRSGEQFF.

Concerning this clone itself: A junction end diverges from the germline sequence, so it may reflect a read error. The V gene is TRBV2, the J gene TRBJ2-1, with TRBD2 as a possible D gene (5 bases). Germline V gene sequence: CDR1 SNHLY, CDR2 FYNNEI. CDR3 length: 15 amino acids. Written as DNA, the CDR3 is TGTGCCAGCGTTCCTTTAGCGCCCAGCTACAATGAGCGGTTCTTC. The encoded protein is CASVPLAPSYNERFF.

The rearrangement uses TRBV12-2 and TRBJ1-2. TRBV12-2 is assigned pseudogene status. The length of the CDR3 is 14 residues. CDR3 protein: CATGGSTANYGYTF. CDR3 nucleotides: TGTGCCACCGGGGGTTCCACAGCTAACTATGGCTACACCTTC.

The chain carries TRBV16 and TRBJ1-2; no definite D call. The germline V gene has CDR1 KGHSY and CDR2 FQNENV. Trimming shortened V by 0 bases and J by 3 bases, and 17 bases separated the two germline ends. The CDR3 loop spans 17 amino acids. The CDR3 DNA sequence: TGTGCCAGCAGCCAATCGGACGGGAGGACTTCTTACTATGGCTACACCTTC. It translates to CASSQSDGRTSYYGYTF.

The table lists this clone with a few counts. This chain links TRBV6-8 with TRBJ2-1; D remains ambiguous. Germline V CDR1 and CDR2: MNHGY, SAAAGT. The V end lost 5 bases, the J end lost 8 bases, and 13 bases lay between the germline ends. CDR3 size: 13 residues. CDR3 loop: CASSDGHSDEQFF. The DNA of the CDR3 is TGTGCCAGCAGTGACGGGCACAGCGATGAGCAGTTCTTC.

The chain uses TRBV30 and TRBJ2-3; the D is unclear. This CDR3 has 12 residues. Between the trimmed V and J ends, which lost 1 base and 3 bases, there was a span of 5 bases. Germline CDR1 and CDR2: GTSNPN and SVGIG (reference sequence). CDR3 amino acids: CAWSGGTDTQYF. CDR3 nucleotide sequence: TGTGCCTGGAGTGGGGGAACAGATACGCAGTATTTT. Combining the CDR3 with reference TRBV30 and TRBJ2-3 gives the whole variable domain SQTIHQWPATLVQPVGSPLSLECTVEGTSNPNLYWYRQAAGRGLQLLFYSVGIGQISSEVPQNLSASRPQDRQFILSSKKLLLSDSGFYLCAWSGGTDTQYFGPGTRLTVL.

This clone was detected a few times. This chain uses TRBV6-8 with TRBJ2-5; TRBD2 aligns across 7 bases. From germline, CDR1 is MNHGY and CDR2 SAAAGT. With 6 bases clipped from V and 6 bases from J, the junction kept 13 bases outside the gene matches. The CDR3 loop spans 15 amino acids. The CDR3 region is CASSRASGAVQTQYF. The CDR3 DNA sequence: TGTGCCAGCAGCCGGGCTAGCGGAGCCGTGCAGACCCAGTACTTC.

In its sample, this clone was seen a few times. The DNA for the CDR3 is TGTGCCAGTAGCGGAACTACCTACAATGAGCAGTTCTTC. Translating it yields CASSGTTYNEQFF. This chain connects TRBV19 to TRBJ2-1; the D is unclear. V gave up 6 bases and J gave up 2 bases, with 8 bases separating them. The CDR3 contains 13 residues. Per germline, CDR1 LNHDA and CDR2 SQIVND (reference sequence).

The rearrangement links TRBV19 to TRBJ2-6; a weak D match, TRBD1 (5 bases). Germline V gives CDR1 LNHDA, CDR2 SQIVND (reference sequence). V was cut by 6 bases and J by 0 bases, with 15 bases left in between. The CDR3 has 17 residues. In nucleotides, the CDR3 is TGTGCCAGTAGCCCGGCAGGGCCCAGCTCTGGGGCCAACGTCCTGACTTTC. Protein product: CASSPAGPSSGANVLTF.

The genes are TRBV9 and TRBJ2-1; a possible D gene is TRBD1 (6 bases). Germline lookup yields CDR1 SGDLS and CDR2 YYNGEE. CDR3 length: 16 amino acids. Deletions cut 5 bases from V and 0 bases from J, with 15 bases between. The CDR3 sequence is CASSMGADPSYNEQFF. Here the CDR3 DNA reads TGTGCCAGCAGTATGGGGGCGGATCCCTCCTACAATGAGCAGTTCTTC.